This T cell receptor (beta chain) comes out of a study of Graves' ophthalmopathy and Graves' hyperthyroidism. Study-wide context: Pretreatment peripheral blood was obtained at initial diagnosis. Study-wide points: Blood also contained most of the expanded thyroid clonotypes above 0.001 frequency.

This CDR3 is built from 14 residues. Germline V gene lookup returns CDR1 SEHNR and CDR2 FQNEAQ (reference sequence). Unmatched junction bases numbered 6, after V lost 2 bases and J lost 10 bases. Pregnancy or lactation, uncontrolled infections and other autoimmune diseases were grounds for excluding patients. Diagnosis was based on clinical symptoms, serum thyroxine, TRAb, thyroid ultrasound and orbital computed tomography. This clonotype showed up just a few times. No antigen is known for it. Amplification targeted the TCR beta CDR3 regions, with RNA transcripts as the source material. A first-round RT-PCR used HTBI primers, followed by a second-round multiplex PCR. TCRdb called the multiplex PCR reads again in MiXCR, with one record for every CDR3 protein. Of 650,000 to 900,000 distinct CDR3 sequences listed, roughly 41% were seen once; the top ten hold roughly 45%.

The clonotype was recovered from an adult man with Graves' ophthalmopathy. What was sequenced was peripheral blood. The gene calls are TRBV7-9 and TRBJ1-4, with TRBD1 matching over 8 bases. The CDR3 spells CASSLPGGSGKLFF. In nucleotides, the CDR3 is TGTGCCAGCAGCTTACCAGGGGGCAGCGGAAAACTGTTTTTT.